What follows describes a single TCR beta chain. The target antigen is unknown. This sample stems from a study of cytomegalovirus exposure and HLA in healthy donors. General study points: As a later analysis revealed, the rate of TCR association differed by HLA locus, with DRB1 most and HLA-C fewest. The authors listed 150 to 200 TCR beta chains as cytomegalovirus-associated. The study dropped some indistinguishable V segments, TRBV6-2 and TRBV6-3 among them.

The primer mix had 60 Vbeta and 13 Jbeta primers. Per the original data handling: It was a later analysis that counted 83 million or so unique TCR beta chains, of which some 10 million were shared. The repertoire was sequenced with immunoSEQ multiplex PCR; TCRdb's copy has only in-frame clones and lacks some. V, J and clone size derive from that table, while D and trimming were established from the DNA sequence. Of about 140,000 clones in the sample, roughly 78% are singletons; the top ten hold roughly 3.2%. Germline loops: CDR1 SGHVS, CDR2 FQNEAQ. This CDR3 comprises 19 residues. With 6 bases clipped from V and 1 base from J, the junction kept 18 bases outside the gene matches.

The sequencing sample was made of PBMCs. The receptor was isolated from a man between 18 and 35 years old in good health and CMV-seropositive. The gene calls are TRBV7-8 and TRBJ2-1; the match to TRBD2 covers 7 bases. The DNA of the CDR3 is TGTGCCAGCAGAGGGCGAGTAGCGGGCCGACTGGAATCCTACAATGAGCAGTTCTTC. Protein sequence: CASRGRVAGRLESYNEQFF.